Presented here are 15 T cell receptor beta chains from one specimen sequenced in a study of regulatory T cells in long-lasting Graves disease. Time point meaning: persistent/refractory GD, antithyroid drugs over 5 years with positive TRAb. Construction of the TCR library relied on RNA isolated from PBMCs. Through Arm-PCR of CDR3 regions and iRepertoire HTBI primers, TCR beta libraries were built. TCRdb ran MiXCR on the multiplex PCR reads and lists one entry per CDR3 protein. The sample consists of a few hundred thousand distinct CDR3 sequences, roughly 21% of them appearing once. Sample: peripheral blood mononuclear cells (PBMCs), taken when the disease was refractory, from a patient treated with antithyroid drugs. These receptors were collected from a female donor with Graves disease.

This clonotype was observed a handful of times. The V gene is TRBV6-1, the J gene TRBJ1-4; no firm D call. V lost 6 bases and J 4 bases, leaving 12 bases between the germline ends. The CDR3 is made up of 14 amino acids. Germline V gene data show CDR1 as MNHNS and CDR2 as SASEGT. CDR3: CASRPGTDNEKLFF. Written as DNA, the CDR3 is TGTGCCAGCAGACCCGGAACAGATAATGAAAAACTGTTTTTT.

The chain combines TRBV19 with TRBJ1-2; 9 bases map to TRBD1. The J segment lost 7 bases and the V segment lost 3 bases, leaving 3 bases of the junction unmatched. Germline V gene sequence: CDR1 LNHDA, CDR2 SQIVND (reference sequence). The CDR3 has 13 amino acids. In DNA, the CDR3 is TGTGCCAGTAGTATGGACAGGGGCGGTGGCTACACCTTC. As protein: CASSMDRGGGYTF. The full variable domain, with the rest looked up from reference TRBV19 and TRBJ1-2, is DGGITQSPKYLFRKEGQNVTLSCEQNLNHDAMYWYRQDPGQGLRLIYYSQIVNDFQKGDIAEGYSVSREKKESFPLTVTSAQKNPTAFYLCASSMDRGGGYTFGSGTRLTVV.

On this clonotype: One end of the junction is discordant with germline, which a read error may explain. The chain combines TRBV2 with TRBJ1-4; D unclear. This CDR3 has 15 amino acids. Per germline, CDR1 SNHLY and CDR2 FYNNEI. CDR3 nucleotides: TGTGCCGGCAGCCCCTCCTCCAGTCGAGTCGAAAAACTGTTTTTT. This gives the protein CAGSPSSSRVEKLFF.

Many counts were recorded for this clonotype. The J gene is TRBJ2-2, the V gene TRBV28; D may be TRBD2 (5 bases). Germline V gene data show CDR1 as MDHEN and CDR2 as SYDVKM. The V gene lost 5 bases and the J gene lost 6 bases, with 10 bases spanning the gap. The CDR3 has 13 amino acids. CDR3 sequence (DNA): TGTGCCAGCAGTCTAAGACTACCCGGGGAGCTGTTTTTT. This codes for CASSLRLPGELFF.

This clonotype came up a few times. It may be a read error: a sequence one base away is much more abundant. The chain has TRBV10-2 and TRBJ2-7; no reliable D call. The CDR3 runs 14 residues. Germline assignment: CDR1 WSHSY and CDR2 SAAADI. The V end lost 4 bases, the J end lost 2 bases, and 12 bases lay between the germline ends. As DNA, the CDR3 is TGCGCCAGCAGTGGTGGCAGAGGTACCTACGAGCAGTACTTC. The encoded protein is CASSGGRGTYEQYF.

This clonotype has at least ten counts. This sequence joins TRBV7-2 and TRBJ1-4; the D gene is possibly TRBD1 (6 bases). The CDR3 covers 15 residues. V dropped 1 base and J dropped 1 base, with 7 bases sitting between them. Germline lookup yields CDR1 SGHTA and CDR2 FQGNSA. CDR3 sequence reads: CASSLVGGTNEKLFF. As DNA, the CDR3 is TGTGCCAGCAGCTTAGTAGGGGGAACTAATGAAAAACTGTTTTTT. Filled out from reference TRBV7-2 and TRBJ1-4, the complete variable domain reads GAGVSQSPSNKVTEKGKDVELRCDPISGHTALYWYRQSLGQGLEFLIYFQGNSAPDKSGLPSDRFSAERTGGSVSTLTIQRTQQEDSAVYLCASSLVGGTNEKLFFGSGTQLSVL.

This clonotype was seen a handful of times. The chain employs TRBV6-1 and TRBJ1-2, with a weak D call TRBD1 (6 bases). V gave up 7 bases and J gave up 4 bases, with 19 bases separating them. Per germline, CDR1 MNHNS and CDR2 SASEGT. The CDR3 covers 15 residues. The CDR3 coding sequence is TGTGCCAGCAAGTTGAGGGGTGGACAGCTCTATGGCTACACCTTC. Amino acids: CASKLRGGQLYGYTF.

This clonotype was seen many times. J is TRBJ1-2 and V is TRBV20-1; the D is unclear. V lost 3 bases, J lost 8 bases, and 16 bases lay in between. This CDR3 has 13 amino acids. The V gene's germline CDR1 is DFQATT and CDR2 SNEGSKA (reference sequence). The CDR3 nucleotides read TGCAGTGCTAGGAATACAGCACTAAGGGGCTACACCTTC. Residues: CSARNTALRGYTF.

V usage is TRBV11-2 and J usage is TRBJ1-3, with D possibly matching TRBD1 (5 bases). Deletions cut 5 bases from V and 0 bases from J, with 14 bases between. The germline gives CDR1 SGHAT, CDR2 FQNNGV. This CDR3 contains 16 residues. In DNA, the CDR3 is TGTGCCAGCAGCATGAGCCGACAGTCCTCTGGAAACACCATATATTTT. Protein product: CASSMSRQSSGNTIYF.

This chain uses TRBV5-4 with TRBJ1-1; the D gene is possibly TRBD1 (6 bases). Germline V gene lookup returns CDR1 SGHNT and CDR2 YYREEE (reference sequence). This CDR3 has 13 amino acids. V lost 5 bases and J lost 4, with 12 bases in between. CDR3 amino acids: CASRERGGTEAFF. In DNA, the CDR3 is TGTGCCAGCAGAGAAAGGGGGGGCACTGAAGCTTTCTTT.

The chain recombines TRBV6-5 with TRBJ1-2, with D possibly TRBD1 on 5 matching bases. The germline CDR1 and CDR2 sequences are MNHEY and SVGAGI. The length of the CDR3 is 14 residues. The V end was cut by 0 bases, the J end by 1 base, with 6 bases between. DNA for the CDR3: TGTGCCAGCAGTTACTCTGACAGTAACTATGGCTACACCTTC. This gives the protein CASSYSDSNYGYTF.

This clonotype was observed many times. The rearrangement uses TRBV28 and TRBJ1-2; possible D gene TRBD1, 6 bases. This CDR3 has 16 residues. The germline V gene has CDR1 MDHEN and CDR2 SYDVKM. The V end was cut by 3 bases, the J end by 2 bases, with 16 bases between. CDR3 nucleotides: TGTGCCAGCAGTTTTGGTCCGCAGGGGCAGAACTATGGCTACACCTTC. Residues: CASSFGPQGQNYGYTF.

This clonotype was counted ten times or more. The chain combines TRBV29-1 with TRBJ1-1; D is ambiguous. V lost 4 bases and J lost 13, with 22 bases in between. The germline gives CDR1 SQVTM, CDR2 ANQGSEA. The length of the CDR3 is 13 residues. The CDR3 coding sequence is TGCAGCGTTGTACATAGGGCTGAACACTGGGGTTTCTTT. Its protein is CSVVHRAEHWGFF.

Note on this clonotype: This may be a read error, as it is one base from a much larger clone. The chain carries TRBV7-8 and TRBJ1-1; TRBD1 agrees at 7 bases. The CDR3 is made up of 16 amino acids. J gave up 5 bases and V 0 bases, and 9 bases lay outside the gene matches. The germline CDR1 and CDR2 sequences are SGHVS and FQNEAQ. CDR3: CASSLARQGGRTEAFF. DNA of the CDR3: TGTGCCAGCAGCTTAGCCCGTCAGGGGGGGAGGACTGAAGCTTTCTTT.

The CDR3 here is CSARGTGIMNTEAFF. CDR3 nucleotides: TGCAGTGCTAGAGGAACAGGGATCATGAACACTGAAGCTTTCTTT. The gene calls are TRBV20-1 and TRBJ1-1; tentative D call: TRBD1 (6 bases). CDR1 is DFQATT and CDR2 is SNEGSKA in the germline V gene (reference sequence). V was pared by 1 base and J by 0 bases, with 12 bases between. This CDR3 contains 15 residues.